This T cell receptor (beta chain) was captured by sequencing in a study of CD8 T cells in ankylosing spondylitis. Germline-derived CDR1 and CDR2 are SQVTM and ANQGSEA. This CDR3 contains 16 residues. V was pared by 5 bases and J by 5 bases, with 12 bases of the junction left unmatched. General study findings and limits: Matched ankylosing spondylitis synovial fluid reportedly showed significant enrichment of disease-linked clones. Ankylosing spondylitis blood seemed to carry a telltale TCR beta motif made of fewer than 10 highly homologous variants.

There are a few counts of this clonotype. Its antigen is as yet unknown. TCRdb re-analysed the 5' RACE reads in MiXCR, keeping a single row per CDR3 protein. The sample has hundreds of thousands of distinct CDR3 sequences; 10% to 15% are singletons. The sequencing sample was made of blood, either unsorted or a sorted T cell fraction (not recorded which). This chain uses TRBV29-1 with TRBJ2-5; 12 bases are a match to TRBD2. This receptor was taken from a male donor with ankylosing spondylitis. The CDR3 DNA reads TGCAGCGTTACTAGCGGGAGGTCCCTGCCGGGGGAGACCCAGTACTTC. Translating gives CSVTSGRSLPGETQYF.